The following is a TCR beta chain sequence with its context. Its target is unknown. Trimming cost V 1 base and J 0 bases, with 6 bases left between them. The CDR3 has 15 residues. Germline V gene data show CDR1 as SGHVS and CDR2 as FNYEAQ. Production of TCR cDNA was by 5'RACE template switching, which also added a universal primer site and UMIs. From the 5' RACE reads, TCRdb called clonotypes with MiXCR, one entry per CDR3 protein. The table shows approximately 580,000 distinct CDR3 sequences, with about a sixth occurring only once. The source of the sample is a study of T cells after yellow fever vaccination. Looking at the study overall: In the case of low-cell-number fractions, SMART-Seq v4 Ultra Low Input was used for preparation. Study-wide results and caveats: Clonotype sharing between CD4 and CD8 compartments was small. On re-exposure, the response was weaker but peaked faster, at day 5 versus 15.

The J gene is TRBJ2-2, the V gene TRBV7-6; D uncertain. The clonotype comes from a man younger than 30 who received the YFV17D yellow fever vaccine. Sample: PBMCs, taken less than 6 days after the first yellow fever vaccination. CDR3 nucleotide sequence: TGTGCCAGCAGCTTAGGATCACCGAACACCGGGGAGCTGTTTTTT. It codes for CASSLGSPNTGELFF.